This paragraph reports one T cell receptor (beta chain). Antigen: not known. Method: immunoSEQ multiplex PCR; TCRdb's copy keeps in-frame clones and lacks some. This sample has 70,000 to 95,000 clones, with roughly 91% found just once. Germline lookup yields CDR1 SGHDT and CDR2 YYEEEE. V lost 4 bases and J lost 0, with 2 bases in between. The CDR3 runs 12 residues. This record comes from a study of T cell responses to AZD1222 COVID-19 vaccine. Study-level points and caveats: The study identified only six AZD1222 recipients as seropositive at baseline. Among vaccine-associated CD4 TCRs, coverage spanned spike, with dominance at 160-218 and 743-854. Donors in the cohort were predominantly white British and more often female, and clonal diversity was possibly underestimated.

This TCR was sampled from an adult in good health. This material consisted of peripheral blood, taken on day 0 of MenACWY control vaccination. This chain uses TRBV5-6 with TRBJ2-1; D unclear. The CDR3 sequence: CASSRSYNEQFF. The CDR3 nucleotides read TGTGCCAGCAGCCGCTCCTACAATGAGCAGTTCTTC.